The 11 T cell receptor beta chains in this list originate from one sample, sequenced in a study of cytomegalovirus exposure and HLA in healthy donors. PCR was performed using 60 Vbeta and 13 Jbeta primers. Sequencing was performed with immunoSEQ multiplex PCR; in TCRdb, only in-frame clones are kept and a portion is missing. This sample yields 90,000 to 140,000 clones, of which less than 80% are seen a single time; approximately 1.3% belongs to the top ten. Sequenced material: PBMCs. The receptor source for this set is a man in his thirties or forties in good health and CMV-seronegative.

V usage is TRBV6-1 and J usage is TRBJ1-2, with 8 bases fitting TRBD1. The CDR3 covers 15 residues. Germline CDR1 MNHNS, CDR2 SASEGT. Losses at the gene ends were 2 bases for V and 3 bases for J; bases not matched to a gene: 5. The CDR3 DNA follows: TGTGCCAGCAGTGAACGGCCAGGGGGCTACTATGGCTACACCTTC. This encodes CASSERPGGYYGYTF.

The V and J genes are TRBV29-1 and TRBJ1-4; tentative D call: TRBD1 (5 bases). CDR1 and CDR2 from the germline V gene are SQVTM and ANQGSEA. CDR3 size: 12 residues. V shed 2 bases and J shed 8 bases, with 9 bases lying between them. CDR3 region: CSVESGAEKLFF. The CDR3 DNA sequence: TGCAGCGTTGAAAGTGGGGCAGAAAAACTGTTTTTT.

The chain is built from TRBV7-9 and TRBJ2-1; D is undetermined. Per germline, CDR1 SEHNR and CDR2 FQNEAQ (reference sequence). This CDR3 comprises 17 residues. V lost 0 bases and J 2 bases, leaving 14 bases between the germline ends. CDR3 residues: CASSLASGSEAYNEQFF. DNA for the CDR3: TGTGCCAGCAGCTTAGCGTCCGGGTCGGAAGCCTACAATGAGCAGTTCTTC. Full variable domain (rest looked up from reference TRBV7-9 and TRBJ2-1): DTGVSQNPRHKITKRGQNVTFRCDPISEHNRLYWYRQTLGQGPEFLTYFQNEAQLEKSRLLSDRFSAERPKGSFSTLEIQRTEQGDSAMYLCASSLASGSEAYNEQFFGPGTRLTVL.

The rearrangement uses TRBV7-6 and TRBJ1-5; the match to TRBD1 covers 7 bases. Germline V gives CDR1 SGHVS, CDR2 FNYEAQ. The CDR3 is made up of 13 amino acids. V shed 2 bases, J shed 5 bases, and the junction held 0 bases outside the gene matches. The CDR3 nucleotides read TGTGCCAGCAGCTTAACAGGGGATCAGCCCCAGCATTTT. Translated, it gives CASSLTGDQPQHF.

As DNA, the CDR3 is TGTGCCAGCAGCTCCGGTGAGCGAGCTGCCTACGAGCAGTACTTC. Its protein is CASSSGERAAYEQYF. The chain carries TRBV6-5 and TRBJ2-5; D is ambiguous. TRBJ2-7 matches the DNA end more closely, so the J call is doubtful. CDR3 length: 15 residues. CDR1 and CDR2 from the germline V gene are MNHEY and SVGAGI.

The sample holds one count of this clone. This chain connects TRBV27 to TRBJ1-6; D might be TRBD1 (6 bases). With 5 bases removed from V and 9 bases from J, the gap between germline ends came to 14 bases. There are 14 residues in the CDR3. Germline V CDR1 and CDR2: MNHEY, SMNVEV (reference sequence). CDR3: CASSDPGVSSPLHF. The CDR3 region has the DNA TGTGCCAGCAGTGACCCAGGGGTTTCTTCACCCCTCCACTTT.

This chain links TRBV5-6 with TRBJ2-1; 13 bases fit TRBD2. CDR3 length: 15 residues. Looked up from germline, CDR1 is SGHDT and CDR2 is YYEEEE. V was clipped by 4 bases and J by 12 bases; unmatched bases: 10. The CDR3 bases are TGTGCCAGCAGCATTGGGAGGACTAGCGGGAGCCGGCAGTTCTTC. Translation gives CASSIGRTSGSRQFF.

The chain couples TRBV7-8 to TRBJ2-7; 9 bases align to TRBD2. Germline CDR1 SGHVS, CDR2 FQNEAQ. The CDR3 covers 15 residues. V lost 5 bases to trimming and J lost 3 bases; unmatched junction nucleotides: 8. CDR3 in amino acids: CASSHPSSGGYEQYF. The CDR3, as DNA: TGTGCCAGCAGCCACCCAAGTAGCGGGGGCTACGAGCAGTACTTC. The full variable domain, its missing parts supplied by reference TRBV7-8 and TRBJ2-7, is GAGVSQSPRYKVAKRGQDVALRCDPISGHVSLFWYQQALGQGPEFLTYFQNEAQLDKSGLPSDRFFAERPEGSVSTLKIQRTQQEDSAVYLCASSHPSSGGYEQYFGPGTRLTVT.

The chain uses TRBV10-3 and TRBJ2-1, with 13 positions matching TRBD2. Germline V gene lookup returns CDR1 ENHRY and CDR2 SYGVKD. This CDR3 has 15 amino acids. Trimming removed 4 bases from V and 8 bases from J; junction bases left unmatched: 5. In DNA form, the CDR3 reads TGTGCCATCAGTGGCCGGACTAGCGGGGGCGATGAGCAGTTCTTC. Translating it yields CAISGRTSGGDEQFF.

This chain joins TRBV18 and TRBJ1-1, with D uncertain. Germline V CDR1 and CDR2: KGHSH, LQKENI. The CDR3 covers 12 residues. Deletions cut 3 bases from V and 6 bases from J, with 8 bases between. CDR3 in DNA: TGTGCCAGCTCACCTCGGGAGGCTGAAGCTTTCTTT. This gives the protein CASSPREAEAFF.

In its sample, this clone was seen a few times. Relative to the germline gene, one junction end is altered; a read error may explain this. The DNA for the CDR3 is TGCAGCGTTGCGGGACAGAGATCCTCCGAGCAGTACTTC. It codes for CSVAGQRSSEQYF. V is TRBV29-1 and J is TRBJ2-7; TRBD1 matches 7 bases. From germline, CDR1 is SQVTM and CDR2 ANQGSEA. The CDR3 has 13 amino acids.